This record looks at one T cell receptor beta chain sequence and its context. These data belong to a study of OX40 agonist ivuxolimab in advanced cancers. The assay was immunoSEQ multiplex PCR, and TCRdb's table has in-frame clones only and misses some. Counted here are tens of thousands of clones, 90% occurring once; the ten biggest clones make up roughly 0.32%. CDR1 SGHAT and CDR2 FQNNGV come from the germline V gene. This CDR3 contains 18 residues. The junction had 6 bases not matched to a gene; V was cut back by 2 bases and J by 1 base. The V and J genes are TRBV11-2 and TRBJ2-6, with TRBD1 matching over 9 bases. The sample was CD4+ or CD8+ T cells sorted from blood, taken in a trial of the OX40 agonist ivuxolimab. The clonotype originates from an adult with an advanced solid tumor such as melanoma, head and neck, liver or kidney cancer. DNA for the CDR3: TGTGCCAGCAGCTTACTAGACAGGGGGGTGTCTGGGGCCAACGTCCTGACTTTC. This encodes CASSLLDRGVSGANVLTF.